A selection of T cell receptor beta chains follows, all from one sample in a study of post-analysis software for immune sequencing data. TCRdb itself ran the PCR reads through MiXCR, one entry per CDR3 protein. The repertoire holds approximately 460,000 distinct CDR3 sequences, with approximately 46% as singletons. Material for sequencing was blood. These receptors came from a girl under 18 with multiple sclerosis. CDR3s include the opening cysteine and the closing phenylalanine or tryptophan. A D gene is named only where the DNA matches it firmly. Clone size is shown for a subset of rows, as once, few, many or a class of expanded clone.

d_call	clone_size	j_call	v_call	cdr3_aa	cdr3_nt
-	few	TRBJ2-7	TRBV5-1	CASRGSQGSYEQYF	TGCGCCAGCAGGGGTAGCCAAGGCTCCTACGAGCAGTACTTC
-	once	TRBJ2-5	TRBV6-5	CASSYSMFTGMPVPQIQETQYF	TGTGCCAGCAGTTACTCGATGTTCACGGGGATGCCAGTCCCTCAGATCCAAGAGACCCAGTACTTC
-	once	TRBJ2-3	TRBV29-1	CSAEEGPGTQYF	TGCAGCGCCGAAGAGGGACCGGGTACGCAGTATTTT
TRBD2	few	TRBJ2-3	TRBV5-1	CASSLEARLAADHNTQYF	TGCGCCAGCAGCTTGGAGGCTAGACTAGCGGCGGATCACAATACGCAGTATTTT
-	few	TRBJ2-5	TRBV7-3	CASSSVRQETQYF	TGTGCCAGCAGCTCCGTAAGGCAAGAGACCCAGTACTTC
TRBD1	medium-sized	TRBJ1-1	TRBV5-1	CASSSAGGFTEAFF	TGCGCCAGCAGCTCGGCAGGGGGCTTCACTGAAGCTTTCTTT
TRBD1	-	TRBJ2-5	TRBV2	CASRDRDPHGYF	TGTGCCAGCAGGGACAGGGACCCACACGGGTACTTC
TRBD1	-	TRBJ2-7	TRBV6-1	CALIGQGNGEQYF	TGTGCCCTCATCGGACAGGGGAACGGCGAGCAGTACTTC
-	-	TRBJ2-1	TRBV29-1	CGDAMDQGDEQFF	TGCGGCGATGCGATGGACCAAGGCGATGAGCAGTTCTTC
TRBD1	-	TRBJ1-5	TRBV6-6	CAIGQGALMPQHF	TGTGCCATCGGACAGGGGGCTTTAATGCCCCAGCATTTT
-	few	TRBJ2-7	TRBV11-2	CASGRSGTAGEQYF	TGTGCCAGCGGGCGGAGCGGTACAGCTGGCGAGCAGTACTTC
-	-	TRBJ1-1	TRBV6-5	CASSYGEGRGATEAFF	TGTGCCAGCAGTTACGGGGAAGGGAGAGGGGCTACTGAAGCTTTCTTT